Below, one T cell receptor (beta chain) is given with its context. CDR3 length: 12 residues. V was trimmed by 6 bases and J by 5 bases, leaving 11 bases between them. The germline V gene has CDR1 MGHDK and CDR2 SYGVNS. This sample was taken from a study of blood T cell repertoires in COVID-19. Whole-study context: Sources were T cells, B-cell-depleted T cells, or PBMCs; the material itself was cDNA or gDNA.

Per the authors' pipeline: It was from reference gene primer amplification that nucleated cell counts were estimated. Assay: immunoSEQ multiplex PCR; the TCRdb copy retains only in-frame clones and omits some. Clone size and V and J calls were adopted from that table, with D and trimming inferred from the DNA. The table includes a few hundred thousand clones, more than 85% detected once. This clonotype was obtained from a woman in her twenties or thirties who had recovered from COVID-19. The chain uses TRBV25-1 and TRBJ2-7; perhaps TRBD2 as D (5 bases). Sequencing was done on a sample of PBMCs or T cells enriched from blood (not recorded which). DNA of the CDR3: TGTGCCAGCAGGGCCCACGGGGACGAGCAGTACTTC. Its translation: CASRAHGDEQYF.